The TCR beta chain under discussion was sequenced for a study of regulatory T cells in long-lasting Graves disease. Study background: Antithyroid drugs had been taken under 3 months by newly diagnosed Graves' patients.

This clonotype occurred a few times. The CDR3 totals 12 residues. With 4 bases removed from V and 8 bases from J, the gap between germline ends came to 9 bases. The germline gives CDR1 MDHEN, CDR2 SYDVKM. Time point: newly diagnosed GD, antithyroid drugs for less than 3 months. Extracted RNA from PBMCs served as the source of the TCR library. Diagnosing Graves' disease relied on the American Thyroid Association guidelines. With iRepertoire HTBI primers and Arm-PCR of CDR3 regions, TCR beta libraries were built. Each CDR3 protein gets one entry after TCRdb re-called the multiplex PCR reads with MiXCR. The sample records fewer than 450,000 distinct CDR3 sequences, approximately 15% being singletons. A further study also used this sample, focusing on T cells in Graves' hyperthyroidism and ophthalmopathy. That investigation notes: Peripheral blood also featured most of the thyroid clonotypes expanded above 0.001.

The chain couples TRBV28 to TRBJ2-4; the D gene is possibly TRBD1 (5 bases). The clonotype comes from a middle-aged woman with Graves disease. Sequences were derived from peripheral blood mononuclear cells (PBMCs), sampled at new diagnosis, from a patient treated with antithyroid drugs. The chain's CDR3 is CASSSKGYIQYF. In DNA form, the CDR3 reads TGTGCCAGCAGTTCCAAGGGGTACATTCAGTACTTC. Filled out from reference TRBV28 and TRBJ2-4, the complete variable domain reads DVKVTQSSRYLVKRTGEKVFLECVQDMDHENMFWYRQDPGLGLRLIYFSYDVKMKEKGDIPEGYSVSREKKERFSLILESASTNQTSMYLCASSSKGYIQYFGAGTRLSVL.